Below are 6 T cell receptor beta chains sequenced from a single sample in a study of blood T cell repertoires in COVID-19. TCRdb keeps only in-frame clones here, not all; method: immunoSEQ multiplex PCR. The sample includes about 230,000 clones, about 88% of them seen just once. Specimen: peripheral blood. The receptors derive from a middle-aged man with acute or convalescent COVID-19.

The chain recombines TRBV11-2 with TRBJ1-2; 8 bases match TRBD1. Trimming took 5 bases from V and 7 from J; bases not matched to a gene: 3. The length of the CDR3 is 12 residues. The V gene's germline CDR1 is SGHAT and CDR2 FQNNGV. The CDR3 loop is CASSPQGAGYTF. The CDR3 DNA sequence: TGTGCCAGCAGCCCGCAGGGGGCTGGCTACACCTTC.

This rearrangement joins TRBV6-6 to TRBJ1-4, with 7 nucleotides matching TRBD1. The germline V gene has CDR1 MNHNY and CDR2 SVGAGI (reference sequence). V lost 0 bases to trimming and J lost 5 bases; unmatched junction nucleotides: 6. The CDR3 runs 16 residues. This chain's CDR3 is CASSYSPGQPNEKLFF. Here the CDR3 DNA reads TGTGCCAGCAGTTACTCGCCGGGACAGCCGAATGAAAAACTGTTTTTT.

V and J are TRBV29-1 and TRBJ2-7, with 8 bases matching TRBD1. The V gene's germline CDR1 is SQVTM and CDR2 ANQGSEA. The junction had 5 bases not matched to a gene; V was cut back by 7 bases and J by 0 bases. The CDR3 runs to 13 residues. The CDR3 nucleotides are TGCAGCGCTTGGACAGGGAGCTCCTACGAGCAGTACTTC. Translated: CSAWTGSSYEQYF.

A word on this clone: This specimen includes other DNA sequences encoding the same CDR3. This rearrangement joins TRBV3-1 (or the pseudogene TRBV3-2) to TRBJ2-3; D remains ambiguous. The CDR3 has 12 amino acids. V was pared by 4 bases and J by 3 bases, with 5 bases between. Per the germline V gene, CDR1 is LGHDT and CDR2 is YNNKEL (reference sequence). The CDR3 sequence is CASSPSTDTQYF. CDR3 DNA: TGTGCCAGCAGCCCGAGTACAGATACGCAGTATTTT.

This clone has only one observation. This sequence joins TRBV30 and TRBJ2-1; 11 positions match TRBD1. V lost 3 bases and J lost 5; bases outside the gene matches: 3. Germline assignment: CDR1 GTSNPN and CDR2 SVGIG (reference sequence). CDR3 length equals 14 residues. The CDR3 here is CAWSRGQGDNEQFF. DNA of the CDR3: TGTGCCTGGAGCCGGGGACAGGGGGACAATGAGCAGTTCTTC.

The chain has TRBV6-6 and TRBJ1-6; no reliable D call. Between the trimmed V and J ends, which lost 6 bases and 9 bases, there was a span of 21 bases. The CDR3 has 16 residues. Germline CDR1 and CDR2: MNHNY and SVGAGI (reference sequence). For the CDR3, the DNA is TGTGCCAGCAGCGAGGTCAGTTCGGGTTTCGGTTCACCCCTCCACTTT. It encodes CASSEVSSGFGSPLHF.